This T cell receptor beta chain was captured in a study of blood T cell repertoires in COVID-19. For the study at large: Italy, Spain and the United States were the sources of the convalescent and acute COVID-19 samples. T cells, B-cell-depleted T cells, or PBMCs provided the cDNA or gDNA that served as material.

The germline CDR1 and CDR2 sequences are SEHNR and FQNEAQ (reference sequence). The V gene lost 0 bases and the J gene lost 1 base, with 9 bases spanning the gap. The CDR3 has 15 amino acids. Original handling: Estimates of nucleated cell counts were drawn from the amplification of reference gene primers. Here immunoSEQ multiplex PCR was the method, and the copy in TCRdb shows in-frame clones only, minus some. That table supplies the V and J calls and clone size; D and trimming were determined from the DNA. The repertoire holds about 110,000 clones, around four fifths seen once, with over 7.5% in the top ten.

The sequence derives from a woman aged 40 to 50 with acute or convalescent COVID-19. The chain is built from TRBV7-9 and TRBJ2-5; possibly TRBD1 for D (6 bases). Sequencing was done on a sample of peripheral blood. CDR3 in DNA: TGTGCCAGCAGCTTAGCCCAGGGGCGCCAAGAGACCCAGTACTTC. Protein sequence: CASSLAQGRQETQYF.